The 3 T cell receptor beta chains in this list originate from one sample, sequenced in a study of blood T cell repertoires in COVID-19. Using immunoSEQ multiplex PCR, the repertoire was profiled, and TCRdb retains in-frame clones only, with some absent. Here the sample spans 150,000 to 200,000 clones, roughly four fifths being singletons. Sequences were obtained from peripheral blood. The receptors come from a man in his 70s who had recovered from COVID-19.

This chain links TRBV18 with TRBJ1-5, with TRBD1 matching 8 bases. Trimming cost V 6 bases and J 7 bases; bases outside gene matches: 8. The CDR3 covers 14 residues. Germline V lookup: CDR1 KGHSH, CDR2 LQKENI. DNA of the CDR3: TGTGCCAGCTCTGGAACAGGGGGTGGACAGCCCCAGCATTTT. This gives the protein CASSGTGGGQPQHF.

This chain connects TRBV29-1 to TRBJ2-7; D may be TRBD2 (7 bases). Germline loops: CDR1 SQVTM, CDR2 ANQGSEA. CDR3 length: 15 residues. V lost 1 base and J 2 bases, leaving 15 bases between the germline ends. Written as DNA, the CDR3 is TGCAGCGTTGAAGCAAAGCGGGACATCCCCTACGAGCAGTACTTC. Translated, it gives CSVEAKRDIPYEQYF.

The chain employs TRBV7-2 and TRBJ2-2; D is perhaps TRBD1 (5 bases). The CDR3 covers 14 residues. Looked up from germline, CDR1 is SGHTA and CDR2 is FQGNSA. V was clipped by 4 bases and J by 9 bases, with 15 bases between them. The CDR3 is CASSYGAFPRELFF. For the CDR3, the DNA is TGTGCCAGCAGCTATGGGGCCTTCCCCAGGGAGCTGTTTTTT.